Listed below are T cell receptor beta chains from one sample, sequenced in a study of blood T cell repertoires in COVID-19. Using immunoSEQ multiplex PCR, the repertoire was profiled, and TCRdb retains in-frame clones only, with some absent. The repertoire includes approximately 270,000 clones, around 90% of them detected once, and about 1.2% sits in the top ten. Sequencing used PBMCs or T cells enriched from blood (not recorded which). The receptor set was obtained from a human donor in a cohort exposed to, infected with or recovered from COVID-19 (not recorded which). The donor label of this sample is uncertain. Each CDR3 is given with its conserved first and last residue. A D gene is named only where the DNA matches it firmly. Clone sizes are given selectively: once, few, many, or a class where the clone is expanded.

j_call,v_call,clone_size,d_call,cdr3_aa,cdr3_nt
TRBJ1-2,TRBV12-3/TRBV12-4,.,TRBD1,CASTGTGDIGYTF,TGTGCCAGCACCGGGACAGGCGATATAGGCTACACCTTC
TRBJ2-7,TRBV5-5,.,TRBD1,CASSLNIVGQGAGEQYF,TGTGCCAGCAGCTTGAATATCGTGGGACAGGGGGCTGGCGAGCAGTACTTC
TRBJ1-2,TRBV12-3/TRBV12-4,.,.,CASSLPSYGYTF,TGTGCCAGCAGTTTACCGAGCTATGGCTACACCTTC
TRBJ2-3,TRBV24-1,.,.,CATSDFNRVGTDTQYF,TGTGCCACCAGTGATTTCAACAGGGTCGGCACAGATACGCAGTATTTT
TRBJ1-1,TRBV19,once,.,CASKQGNTEAFF,TGTGCCAGTAAACAGGGGAACACTGAAGCTTTCTTT
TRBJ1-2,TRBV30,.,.,CAWSVGRGVGYTF,TGTGCCTGGAGTGTAGGCAGGGGAGTTGGCTACACCTTC
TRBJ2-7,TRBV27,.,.,CASSLRSGSHKEQYF,TGTGCCAGCAGCCTTAGGTCCGGGAGCCATAAGGAGCAGTACTTC
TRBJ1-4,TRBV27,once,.,CASSSQNEKLFF,TGTGCCAGCAGTTCGCAGAATGAAAAACTGTTTTTT
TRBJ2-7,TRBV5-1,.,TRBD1,CASSPRTGGYSYEQYF,TGCGCCAGCAGCCCGAGGACAGGGGGCTACTCCTACGAGCAGTACTTC
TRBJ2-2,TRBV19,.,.,CASRSGWSGELFF,TGTGCCAGTCGCTCGGGGTGGAGCGGGGAGCTGTTTTTT
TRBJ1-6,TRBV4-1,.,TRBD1,CASSQDRGLDSPLHF,TGCGCCAGCAGCCAGGACAGGGGATTAGATTCACCCCTCCACTTT
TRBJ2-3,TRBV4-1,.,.,CASSQEPGDTQYF,TGCGCCAGCAGCCAAGAACCGGGAGATACGCAGTATTTT